This is a list of T cell receptor beta chains from one sample in a study of regulatory T cells in long-lasting Graves disease. TCRdb fed the multiplex PCR reads into MiXCR, producing one record per CDR3 protein. The top ten hold less than 35% of the sample, which has over 300,000 distinct CDR3 sequences, less than 20% seen once. The material was peripheral blood mononuclear cells (PBMCs), obtained when the disease was refractory, from a patient treated with antithyroid drugs. The receptors come from a female donor with Graves disease. Both conserved end residues are part of each CDR3. Fields, in order: clone size, D gene, J gene, V gene, CDR3 DNA, CDR3 protein. D genes are given only for firm matches. Clone sizes are given selectively: once, few, many, or a class where the clone is expanded.

>.|.|TRBJ1-2|TRBV6-1
TGTGCCAGCATTAATCCTCTTAACCGGTTCCGGCGCTATGGCTACACCTTC
CASINPLNRFRRYGYTF
>.|TRBD1|TRBJ1-5|TRBV4-3
TGCGCCAGCAGCCAAGTTCCGGGACAGGGGAGTGCCCAGCATTTT
CASSQVPGQGSAQHF
>few|TRBD1|TRBJ1-3|TRBV12-3/TRBV12-4
TGTGCCAGCAGTGCACAGGGGGTCCTACCCTCTGGAAACACCATATATTTT
CASSAQGVLPSGNTIYF
>.|.|TRBJ1-1|TRBV7-9
TGTGCCAGCAGCTTGTGGGGGGGGATAGTTGGCACTGAAGCTTTCTTT
CASSLWGGIVGTEAFF
>many|.|TRBJ2-2|TRBV6-1
TGTGCCAGCACCTCCTTTGGTGTCGGGGGGCGAACCGGGGAGCTGTTTTTT
CASTSFGVGGRTGELFF
>many|TRBD1|TRBJ2-2|TRBV28
TGTGCCAGCACCACGATTGGGACAGGGAGGACCGGGGAGCTGTTTTTT
CASTTIGTGRTGELFF
>few|.|TRBJ1-1|TRBV5-1
TGCGCCAGCAGCTTGCTTTGGGACACTGAAGCTTTCTTT
CASSLLWDTEAFF
>.|.|TRBJ2-1|TRBV7-9
TGTGCCAGCAGCTCTTACTCGGGAGAGGAGGGTGAGCAGTTCTTC
CASSSYSGEEGEQFF
>many|.|TRBJ2-5|TRBV5-6
TGTGCCAGCAGCTTGGGGCCCGCTGAGACCCAGTACTTC
CASSLGPAETQYF
>.|TRBD2|TRBJ2-1|TRBV6-1
TGTGCCAGCAGCCCCGAGCGGGGGTGGAGGAATGAGCAGTTCTTC
CASSPERGWRNEQFF
>.|TRBD2|TRBJ2-3|TRBV4-1
TGCGCCAGCAGCCGAGGGAGCGGGGGAGTGGTACAGTATTTT
CASSRGSGGVVQYF
>many|.|TRBJ1-1|TRBV11-1
TGTGCCAGCAGTCCTCGGGGGGGGCTCGGAGCTTTCTTT
CASSPRGGLGAFF
>many|TRBD1|TRBJ1-1|TRBV27
TGTGCCAGCAGTTTGCTGGGACAGGCCAGGGGAGCTTTCTTT
CASSLLGQARGAFF
>many|TRBD1|TRBJ2-5|TRBV7-2
TGTGCCAGCAGCTTAGAACAGGGGGCGGAAGAGACCCAGTACTTC
CASSLEQGAEETQYF
>many|TRBD2|TRBJ2-7|TRBV6-1
TGTGCCAGCAGTCCTACTAGCGGGATAACCTACGAGCAGTACTTC
CASSPTSGITYEQYF
>few|TRBD1|TRBJ1-3|TRBV6-2/TRBV6-3
TGTGCCAGCAGTTCACAGGGGAGCTCTGGAAACACCATATATTTT
CASSSQGSSGNTIYF
>few|TRBD2|TRBJ2-5|TRBV6-5
TGTGCCAGCAGTTACTCCCGGACTAGCGGGAAAGAGACCCAGTACTTC
CASSYSRTSGKETQYF
>many|TRBD1|TRBJ2-7|TRBV20-1
TGCAGTGCCCTGGACAGGGGCTACGAGCAGTACTTC
CSALDRGYEQYF
>many|TRBD2|TRBJ2-5|TRBV6-1
TGTGCCAGCAGGGGGGGGACCTATATCGGAGAGACCCAGTACTTC
CASRGGTYIGETQYF
>many|.|TRBJ2-7|TRBV12-3/TRBV12-4
TGTGCCAGCAGGACGAATCAGGGAGTCGAGCAGTACTTC
CASRTNQGVEQYF
>few|.|TRBJ1-1|TRBV7-6
TGTGCCAGCAGCCCGCGGGTCGGGGGGGTAGCTTTCTTT
CASSPRVGGVAFF
>many|.|TRBJ2-2|TRBV7-3
TGTGCCAGCAGCCTCTTTGGGGGGGAGCTGTTTTTT
CASSLFGGELFF
>few|TRBD2|TRBJ2-7|TRBV20-1
TGCAGTGCTAGAGATGAAGCGGGAGGTACCTACGAGCAGTACTTC
CSARDEAGGTYEQYF
>.|.|TRBJ2-7|TRBV20-1
TGCAGTGCTAGCGGGAGTAGCCTGAGCTACGAGCAGTACTTC
CSASGSSLSYEQYF
>.|.|TRBJ2-5|TRBV7-9
TGTGCCAGCAGCTTAGATCGGACATCAGAGACCCAGTACTTC
CASSLDRTSETQYF
>many|TRBD1|TRBJ1-2|TRBV28
TGTGCCAGCAGTTTGTCAGGACAGGGGAATCCCTATGGCTACACCTTC
CASSLSGQGNPYGYTF
>many|.|TRBJ1-4|TRBV7-9
TGTGCCAGCAGCTTGGGGGGAGGGCGCGAAAAACTGTTTTTT
CASSLGGGREKLFF
>few|.|TRBJ2-2|TRBV3-1
TGTGCCAGCAGCGCAACTCCCAGGGGGGAGCTGTTTTTT
CASSATPRGELFF
>.|.|TRBJ2-7|TRBV2
TGTGCCAGCAGTGACGCTGGGATCGATAAGTACGAGCAGTACTTC
CASSDAGIDKYEQYF
>.|TRBD1|TRBJ2-7|TRBV2
TGTGCCAGCAGATCGGACAGGGGAACCTACGAGCAGTACTTC
CASRSDRGTYEQYF
>.|.|TRBJ1-1|TRBV28
TGTGCCACCTGGTATAGGGGGGGGGGCACTGAAGCTTTCTTT
CATWYRGGGTEAFF